This entry lists 21 T cell receptor beta chains sequenced from one sample in a study of blood T cell repertoires in COVID-19. Here immunoSEQ multiplex PCR was the method, and the copy in TCRdb shows in-frame clones only, minus some. The table includes 100,000 to 150,000 clones, almost 85% detected once. Material for sequencing was peripheral blood. These receptors were taken from a young woman who had recovered from COVID-19.

V is TRBV4-1 and J is TRBJ1-2; 7 bases line up with TRBD1. V trimming: 1 base; J trimming: 6 bases; junction bases outside the gene matches: 17. The CDR3 contains 18 residues. Germline CDR1 MGHRA, CDR2 YSYEKL. CDR3 sequence (DNA): TGCGCCAGCAGCCAAGGATCAGGGACAGCTCTAAGGCTCCATGGCTACACCTTC. It translates to CASSQGSGTALRLHGYTF.

With regard to this clone: Within the sample, other DNA sequences also encode this same CDR3. The gene calls are TRBV5-1 and TRBJ1-5, with a tentative D call TRBD1 (6 bases). The V gene's germline CDR1 is SGHRS and CDR2 YFSETQ. V dropped 4 bases and J dropped 3 bases, with 8 bases sitting between them. This CDR3 spans 13 amino acids. CDR3 amino acids: CASSRGSNQPQHF. In DNA form, the CDR3 reads TGCGCCAGCAGCAGGGGGTCCAATCAGCCCCAGCATTTT. Full variable domain (outside the CDR3, taken from reference TRBV5-1 and TRBJ1-5): KAGVTQTPRYLIKTRGQQVTLSCSPISGHRSVSWYQQTPGQGLQFLFEYFSETQRNKGNFPGRFSGRQFSNSRSEMNVSTLELGDSALYLCASSRGSNQPQHFGDGTRLSIL.

The chain couples TRBV11-3 to TRBJ2-2, with 8 bases matching TRBD1. Trimming removed 4 bases from V and 3 bases from J; junction bases left unmatched: 7. The CDR3 loop spans 16 amino acids. Per the germline V gene, CDR1 is SGHNT and CDR2 is YENEEA. CDR3 sequence (DNA): TGTGCCAGCAGCTCCCCGGACAGGGTTCACACCGGGGAGCTGTTTTTT. Translation gives CASSSPDRVHTGELFF.

The V and J genes are TRBV27 and TRBJ2-2; 8 bases fit TRBD1. The CDR3 is 15 residues long. From germline, CDR1 is MNHEY and CDR2 SMNVEV (reference sequence). V lost 6 bases, J lost 3 bases, and 6 bases stayed unmatched. CDR3 sequence reads: CASRTGTGYTGELFF. CDR3 coding DNA: TGTGCCAGCAGAACAGGGACAGGATACACCGGGGAGCTGTTTTTT.

This clone was counted between two and nine times. The chain has TRBV30 and TRBJ1-4; 7 positions match TRBD1. Trimming removed 1 base from V and 8 bases from J; junction bases left unmatched: 7. CDR1 is GTSNPN, CDR2 SVGIG, per germline (reference sequence). This CDR3 is built from 14 residues. The CDR3 DNA sequence: TGTGCCTGGAGTGACAGGGGATTGCAAGAAAAACTGTTTTTT. Protein sequence: CAWSDRGLQEKLFF.

This chain links TRBV2 with TRBJ1-5; D is ambiguous. Trimming took 2 bases from V and 6 from J, leaving 11 bases between them. Germline V gene sequence: CDR1 SNHLY, CDR2 FYNNEI. The CDR3 has 14 amino acids. This CDR3 is CASSESSFGQPQHF. Written as DNA, the CDR3 is TGTGCCAGCAGTGAAAGTTCGTTCGGTCAGCCCCAGCATTTT.

The V gene is TRBV4-1, the J gene TRBJ2-6, with no clear D. Germline CDR1 is MGHRA and CDR2 is YSYEKL. This CDR3 comprises 14 residues. Trimming took off 4 bases at V and 4 bases at J, with 8 bases between the two ends. In DNA, the CDR3 is TGCGCCAGCAGCCCTTGGGCCGGGGCCAACGTCCTGACTTTC. This sequence encodes CASSPWAGANVLTF.

This chain's CDR3 is CASSIGAGLIYEQFF. CDR3 DNA sequence: TGTGCCAGTAGTATAGGAGCGGGCCTTATCTATGAGCAGTTCTTC. The genes are TRBV19 and TRBJ2-1, with D perhaps matching TRBD2 (6 bases). The V gene's germline CDR1 is LNHDA and CDR2 SQIVND (reference sequence). The CDR3 spans 15 residues. Deletions cut 1 base from V and 8 bases from J, with 15 bases between.

The chain carries TRBV19 and TRBJ1-6; the D gene is possibly TRBD1 (6 bases). This CDR3 is built from 13 residues. The germline V gene has CDR1 LNHDA and CDR2 SQIVND (reference sequence). V lost 9 bases to trimming and J lost 10 bases, with 16 bases between them. CDR3 nucleotide sequence: TGTGCCAGCAGCAAGGGGGTTGGGTCACCCCTCCACTTT. It specifies CASSKGVGSPLHF.

V gene TRBV4-1 combines with J gene TRBJ2-7; 11 bases align to TRBD2. V trimming: 0 bases; J trimming: 6 bases; junction bases outside the gene matches: 10. Germline V CDR1 and CDR2: MGHRA, YSYEKL. This CDR3 has 17 residues. The CDR3 reads CASSQDRVAGGPGEQYF. The CDR3 DNA reads as TGCGCCAGCAGCCAAGATCGGGTAGCGGGGGGGCCAGGCGAGCAGTACTTC.

This chain connects TRBV3-1 (or the pseudogene TRBV3-2) to TRBJ1-6; 7 bases are a match to TRBD1. This CDR3 has 15 residues. Germline V gene data show CDR1 as LGHDT and CDR2 as YNNKEL (reference sequence). With V trimmed by 1 base and J by 4 bases, 1 base remained unmatched. The CDR3: CASSQGTGYNSPLHF. The CDR3 bases are TGTGCCAGCAGCCAAGGGACAGGTTATAATTCACCCCTCCACTTT.

This clone was found many times. The genes are TRBV10-1 and TRBJ1-6; no reliable D call. CDR1 WNHNN and CDR2 SYGVQD come from the germline V gene (reference sequence). The length of the CDR3 is 15 residues. Deletions cut 5 bases from V and 0 bases from J, with 8 bases between. CDR3 residues: CASSTGSSYNSPLHF. The CDR3 bases are TGCGCCAGCAGTACCGGGAGCTCCTATAATTCACCCCTCCACTTT.

The gene calls are TRBV25-1 and TRBJ2-2; D is unresolved. The germline CDR1 and CDR2 sequences are MGHDK and SYGVNS. Trimming pared 5 bases from V and 3 bases from J, leaving 10 bases between. CDR3 length equals 14 residues. CDR3 protein: CASSRVADTGELFF. The CDR3 DNA sequence: TGTGCCAGCAGTCGTGTTGCGGACACCGGGGAGCTGTTTTTT.

Only a few counts were recorded for this clone. This rearrangement joins TRBV19 to TRBJ1-6; 7 bases are a match to TRBD1. The ends lost 2 bases at V and 9 bases at J; junction bases unmatched: 7. This CDR3 is built from 15 residues. Germline-derived CDR1 and CDR2 are LNHDA and SQIVND (reference sequence). CDR3 in amino acids: CASSIRTGLSSPLHF. In DNA form, the CDR3 reads TGTGCCAGTAGTATACGGACAGGTTTAAGTTCACCCCTCCACTTT.

V and J are TRBV3-1 (or the pseudogene TRBV3-2) and TRBJ2-1; tentative D call: TRBD2 (7 bases). Trimming removed 0 bases from V and 12 bases from J, with 12 bases in between. CDR1 and CDR2 from the germline V gene are LGHDT and YNNKEL (reference sequence). This CDR3 spans 13 amino acids. In DNA, the CDR3 is TGTGCCAGCAGCCAAGATAGGGGGGGTGCGCAGTTCTTC. Its protein is CASSQDRGGAQFF.

V is TRBV29-1 and J is TRBJ1-2; no firm D call. Trimming removed 4 bases from V and 3 bases from J, with 12 bases in between. The CDR3 consists of 13 residues. Per the germline V gene, CDR1 is SQVTM and CDR2 is ANQGSEA. CDR3 in amino acids: CSVALGSYYGYTF. As DNA, the CDR3 is TGCAGCGTTGCGCTGGGCTCGTACTATGGCTACACCTTC.

A few counts support this clone. CDR3 DNA sequence: TGTGCTAGTGGTCCTATACTAGCGGGGGTCAATGAGCAGTTCTTC. This codes for CASGPILAGVNEQFF. This chain joins TRBV12-5 and TRBJ2-1, with 11 positions matching TRBD2. Germline V gene sequence: CDR1 LGHNT, CDR2 FRNRAP. This CDR3 comprises 15 residues. After removal of 5 bases from V and 6 bases from J, the junction contained 6 bases not matched to a gene.

The V gene is TRBV19, the J gene TRBJ1-1; 8 nucleotides match TRBD1. The ends lost 9 bases at V and 3 bases at J; junction bases unmatched: 6. The CDR3 sequence is 13 residues long. Per the germline V gene, CDR1 is LNHDA and CDR2 is SQIVND (reference sequence). The CDR3 coding sequence is TGTGCCAGCCAGGGGGCAATGGACACTGAAGCTTTCTTT. Protein: CASQGAMDTEAFF.

The J gene is TRBJ2-1, the V gene TRBV6-5, with TRBD1 identical over 9 bases. The ends lost 6 bases at V and 4 bases at J; junction bases unmatched: 7. Germline loops: CDR1 MNHEY, CDR2 SVGAGI. The CDR3 has 15 residues. CDR3 sequence reads: CASSRGTGSYNEQFF. In DNA, the CDR3 is TGTGCCAGCAGCCGCGGGACAGGGTCATACAATGAGCAGTTCTTC.

The chain recombines TRBV3-1 (or the pseudogene TRBV3-2) with TRBJ2-1; 10 bases are a match to TRBD2. V lost 4 bases and J lost 10; bases outside the gene matches: 10. CDR1 is LGHDT, CDR2 YNNKEL, per germline (reference sequence). There are 15 residues in the CDR3. Here the CDR3 DNA reads TGTGCCAGCAGCCCTGGGGAACTAGCGGGACTGGAGCAGTTCTTC. Amino acids: CASSPGELAGLEQFF.

On this clone itself: Additional DNA sequences in this sample encode the identical CDR3. The J gene is TRBJ2-1, the V gene TRBV19, with D unclear. The V end lost 1 base, the J end lost 0 bases, and 7 bases lay between the germline ends. The germline V gene has CDR1 LNHDA and CDR2 SQIVND (reference sequence). The CDR3 length is 15 residues. This CDR3 is CASSIGPSSYNEQFF. In nucleotides, the CDR3 is TGTGCCAGTAGTATAGGGCCAAGCTCCTACAATGAGCAGTTCTTC.